The next 22 T cell receptor beta chains were all read from a single sample in a study of T-cell memory formation after mild COVID-19. TCRdb reanalysed the 5' RACE reads using MiXCR and keeps one entry per CDR3 protein. The sample yields about 39,000 distinct CDR3 sequences, about 6.7% seen once. Sequenced material: PBMCs or a T cell subset sorted from them (not recorded which). These receptors all stem from an adult who had mild COVID-19 (a few samples of this study predate the infection). Cell type and time point are not known.

This clonotype has just a few counts. V gene TRBV5-1 combines with J gene TRBJ1-2; no reliable D call. V was trimmed by 1 base and J by 8 bases, leaving 18 bases between them. CDR1 and CDR2 from the germline V gene are SGHRS and YFSETQ. The CDR3 loop spans 15 amino acids. The CDR3 bases are TGCGCCAGCAGCTTGTCTCCGGCGGTTGAGCGCGGCTACACCTTC. It encodes CASSLSPAVERGYTF.

The chain combines TRBV2 with TRBJ1-4; 7 nucleotides line up with TRBD1. V lost 9 bases, J lost 5 bases, and 9 bases stayed unmatched. This CDR3 spans 14 amino acids. Germline assignment: CDR1 SNHLY and CDR2 FYNNEI. The CDR3 loop is CASLRDSFNEKLFF. The CDR3, as DNA: TGTGCCAGTTTACGGGACAGCTTCAATGAAAAACTGTTTTTT. Full variable domain (missing parts from reference TRBV2 and TRBJ1-4): EPEVTQTPSHQVTQMGQEVILRCVPISNHLYFYWYRQILGQKVEFLVSFYNNEISEKSEIFDDQFSVERPDGSNFTLKIRSTKLEDSAMYFCASLRDSFNEKLFFGSGTQLSVL.

The sample holds a few counts of this clonotype. The V and J genes are TRBV6-1 and TRBJ2-7, with D perhaps matching TRBD1 (8 bases). The V gene's germline CDR1 is MNHNS and CDR2 SASEGT. The CDR3 covers 15 residues. V gave up 5 bases and J gave up 3 bases, with 17 bases separating them. CDR3 nucleotides: TGTGCCAGCAGTAAACAGGGGGGGCTGAGCTACGAGCAGTACTTC. Protein: CASSKQGGLSYEQYF.

The chain couples TRBV6-5 to TRBJ2-3; maybe TRBD1 (5 bases). CDR1 and CDR2 (germline): MNHEY, SVGAGI. V lost 0 bases, J lost 3 bases, and 10 bases lay in between. This CDR3 comprises 15 residues. The CDR3 region is CASSYSRQGTDTQYF. Here the CDR3 DNA reads TGTGCCAGCAGTTACTCTCGGCAGGGAACAGATACGCAGTATTTT.

A few counts support this clonotype. This sequence joins TRBV27 and TRBJ2-1; 14 bases fit TRBD2. V shed 5 bases, J shed 6 bases, and the junction held 6 bases outside the gene matches. CDR3 size: 16 residues. Germline CDR1 MNHEY, CDR2 SMNVEV (reference sequence). The CDR3 sequence is CASSTRTSGRTNEQFF. In nucleotides, the CDR3 is TGTGCCAGCAGTACCCGGACTAGCGGGAGGACCAATGAGCAGTTCTTC.

By sample share, this clonotype is medium-sized. The rearrangement uses TRBV7-2 and TRBJ2-5, with 10 bases lining up with TRBD2. The CDR3 loop spans 16 amino acids. The V and J ends lost 5 bases and 2 bases, in that order; junction bases with no gene match: 8. Germline CDR1 is SGHTA and CDR2 is FQGNSA. The CDR3 spells CASSPGALAGQETQYF. The CDR3 nucleotides are TGTGCCAGCAGCCCAGGGGCACTAGCGGGGCAAGAGACCCAGTACTTC.

The chain links TRBV20-1 to TRBJ2-5, with TRBD1 matching 10 bases. This CDR3 region has 15 residues. Germline V gene data show CDR1 as DFQATT and CDR2 as SNEGSKA (reference sequence). V lost 0 bases, J lost 5 bases, and 6 bases stayed unmatched. The CDR3 region is CSARDGTGARETQYF. For the CDR3, the DNA is TGCAGTGCTAGAGATGGGACAGGGGCGAGGGAGACCCAGTACTTC.

The table lists this clonotype with a few counts. V and J are TRBV4-1 and TRBJ2-1, with TRBD2 matching over 8 bases. CDR1 is MGHRA and CDR2 is YSYEKL in the germline V gene. J was trimmed by 2 bases and V by 0 bases; bases with no gene match: 6. CDR3 length equals 17 residues. The CDR3: CASSQDPSGGTYNEQFF. For the CDR3, the DNA is TGCGCCAGCAGCCAAGATCCCAGCGGGGGTACCTACAATGAGCAGTTCTTC.

The chain carries TRBV5-4 and TRBJ2-3; 8 nucleotides line up with TRBD2. The V gene end was trimmed by 4 bases and the J gene end by 3 bases; junction bases not matched to a gene: 10. CDR3 length: 16 residues. CDR1 and CDR2 (germline): SGHNT, YYREEE (reference sequence). The CDR3 loop is CASSQQRERSTDTQYF. CDR3 nucleotides: TGTGCCAGCAGCCAGCAGCGGGAGAGGTCGACAGATACGCAGTATTTT.

This clonotype turned up a few times. The chain recombines TRBV7-9 with TRBJ2-5; TRBD1 or TRBD2 may be the D gene (5 bases each). CDR1 is SEHNR and CDR2 is FQNEAQ in the germline V gene (reference sequence). V was pared by 3 bases and J by 2 bases, with 22 bases between. The CDR3 extends over 18 amino acids. CDR3 coding DNA: TGTGCCAGCAGCTTCGTATCCGGGACCCAACTCCGACAAGAGACCCAGTACTTC. Translating it yields CASSFVSGTQLRQETQYF.

The chain is built from TRBV20-1 and TRBJ2-7, with no clear D. Germline V CDR1 and CDR2: DFQATT, SNEGSKA (reference sequence). The CDR3 extends over 12 amino acids. Trimming stripped 7 bases from V and 2 bases from J, with 12 bases between. For the CDR3, the DNA is TGCAGTGTCAAGGGTGGGACCTACGAGCAGTACTTC. It encodes CSVKGGTYEQYF.

This clonotype was recorded many times. The CDR3 nucleotides read TGTGCCAGCAGCGTAGCTCCGTGGTCCTCTGGAAACACCATATATTTT. It encodes CASSVAPWSSGNTIYF. V is TRBV9 and J is TRBJ1-3, with D hard to call. Trimming removed 0 bases from V and 0 bases from J, with 10 bases in between. Germline V gene sequence: CDR1 SGDLS, CDR2 YYNGEE. This CDR3 is built from 16 residues. Filled out from reference TRBV9 and TRBJ1-3, the complete variable domain reads DSGVTQTPKHLITATGQRVTLRCSPRSGDLSVYWYQQSLDQGLQFLIQYYNGEERAKGNILERFSAQQFPDLHSELNLSSLELGDSALYFCASSVAPWSSGNTIYFGEGSWLTVV.

The J gene is TRBJ1-2, the V gene TRBV7-3, with TRBD1 as a possible D gene (6 bases). CDR1 is SGHTA, CDR2 FQGTGA, per germline. The V gene lost 4 bases and the J gene lost 9 bases, with 15 bases spanning the gap. The CDR3 runs 13 residues. DNA of the CDR3: TGTGCCAGCAGCTCCACAGGGAGGGATAGCTACACCTTC. Translation gives CASSSTGRDSYTF.

This clonotype appeared many times. J is TRBJ1-1 and V is TRBV5-1, with D maybe TRBD1 (5 bases). The CDR3 has 16 residues. The V gene's germline CDR1 is SGHRS and CDR2 YFSETQ. V lost 1 base, J lost 3 bases, and 16 bases lay in between. The CDR3 bases are TGCGCCAGCAGCTTGCAGGGTCTGGGCCTGGACACTGAAGCTTTCTTT. Its translation is CASSLQGLGLDTEAFF.

The rearrangement joins TRBV24-1 to TRBJ2-1, with no clear D. The CDR3 runs to 15 residues. V was shortened by 6 bases and J by 0 bases, with 11 bases between the two germline ends. Germline CDR1 and CDR2: KGHDR and SFDVKD. CDR3 sequence reads: CATSHRASSYNEQFF. The CDR3 coding sequence is TGTGCCACCAGTCATAGGGCCAGCTCCTACAATGAGCAGTTCTTC.

This clonotype has more than one count but fewer than ten. This sequence joins TRBV24-1 and TRBJ1-5; D may be TRBD1 (6 bases). Trimming took off 3 bases at V and 4 bases at J, with 15 bases between the two ends. The germline CDR1 and CDR2 sequences are KGHDR and SFDVKD. This CDR3 comprises 16 residues. The DNA of the CDR3 is TGTGCCACCAGTGATCCCAAAGGGACACTTAATCAGCCCCAGCATTTT. Its translation: CATSDPKGTLNQPQHF.

This chain connects TRBV20-1 to TRBJ2-1; possibly TRBD2 for D (5 bases). Germline loops: CDR1 DFQATT, CDR2 SNEGSKA (reference sequence). This CDR3 has 16 amino acids. V lost 6 bases to trimming and J lost 0 bases, with 18 bases between them. The CDR3 sequence: CSAGPEVGFSYNEQFF. The CDR3 bases are TGCAGTGCCGGCCCGGAGGTGGGATTCTCCTACAATGAGCAGTTCTTC.

This clonotype has a count of ten or more. J is TRBJ1-2 and V is TRBV20-1, with D perhaps matching TRBD1 (5 bases). V was clipped by 7 bases and J by 4 bases, with 13 bases between them. CDR1 and CDR2 from the germline V gene are DFQATT and SNEGSKA (reference sequence). This CDR3 is built from 12 residues. The CDR3 loop reads CSVKGPSYGYTF. CDR3 in DNA: TGCAGTGTTAAGGGACCTTCCTATGGCTACACCTTC.

This clonotype was picked up many times. The rearrangement joins TRBV12-3 or TRBV12-4 to TRBJ1-4; D gene unclear. The V end lost 6 bases, the J end lost 8 bases, and 7 bases lay between the germline ends. This CDR3 has 11 amino acids. For the CDR3, the DNA is TGTGCCAGCAGGTTGGGGGAAAAACTGTTTTTT. This encodes CASRLGEKLFF.

This clonotype was counted at least ten times. The rearrangement uses TRBV20-1 and TRBJ1-1; no reliable D call. There are 13 residues in the CDR3. Germline V gene data show CDR1 as DFQATT and CDR2 as SNEGSKA (reference sequence). With 3 bases removed from V and 0 bases from J, the gap between germline ends came to 8 bases. Here the CDR3 reads CSARRVLNTEAFF. The CDR3 region has the DNA TGCAGTGCTAGGCGGGTATTGAACACTGAAGCTTTCTTT.

There are a few counts of this clonotype. The chain employs TRBV4-2 and TRBJ2-1; 13 positions agree with TRBD2. V dropped 3 bases and J dropped 3; count of bases not matched to a gene: 2. Germline CDR1 reads LGHNA; CDR2 reads YNFKEQ. The CDR3 consists of 16 residues. The chain's CDR3 is CASSQGLAGNYNEQFF. The CDR3 nucleotides read TGTGCCAGCAGCCAGGGACTAGCGGGAAACTACAATGAGCAGTTCTTC.

V usage is TRBV5-4 and J usage is TRBJ1-1, with TRBD1 matching over 7 bases. Germline trimming cut 4 bases from V and 0 bases from J; bases unmatched to any gene: 6. CDR1 SGHNT and CDR2 YYREEE come from the germline V gene (reference sequence). The CDR3 consists of 15 residues. CDR3 amino acids: CASSIDQGVNTEAFF. Written as DNA, the CDR3 is TGTGCCAGCAGCATAGATCAGGGGGTGAACACTGAAGCTTTCTTT.